These T cell receptor beta chains were read from a single sample in a study of response to subunit inactivated influenza vaccine. One entry per CDR3 protein results from TCRdb running MiXCR on the RT-PCR reads. Of over 300,000 distinct CDR3 sequences in the sample, 20% to 25% were seen once. This material consisted of PBMCs from blood, taken 21 months after vaccination. These TCRs come from a man aged 45 to 75 who received an inactivated influenza vaccine. CDR3s include the opening cysteine and the closing phenylalanine or tryptophan. Fields, in order: clone size, V gene, J gene, D gene, CDR3 DNA, CDR3 protein. A D gene is named only where the DNA matches it firmly. A row's size may be missing; if present it is once, few, many or a size class.

size: few; V: TRBV2; J: TRBJ1-5; D: -; DNA: TGTGCCAGCAGTGAAGAGGGGAATCAGCCCCAGCATTTT; CDR3: CASSEEGNQPQHF
size: -; V: TRBV6-2/TRBV6-3; J: TRBJ2-1; D: -; DNA: TGTGCCAGCACCACCGGGAGTTACAATGAGCAGTTCTTC; CDR3: CASTTGSYNEQFF
size: -; V: TRBV20-1; J: TRBJ2-3; D: TRBD2; DNA: TGCAGTGCTAAAGCGACTAGCACAGATGCGCAGTATTTT; CDR3: CSAKATSTDAQYF
size: -; V: TRBV2; J: TRBJ2-7; D: TRBD1; DNA: TGTGCCTTGCGGACAGGGGGCCCCTACGAGCAGTACTTC; CDR3: CALRTGGPYEQYF
size: many; V: TRBV6-1; J: TRBJ1-2; D: -; DNA: TGTGCCAGCAGGTCGGGACGGAGAACCAACTATGGCTACACCTTC; CDR3: CASRSGRRTNYGYTF
size: -; V: TRBV6-5; J: TRBJ2-4; D: -; DNA: TGTGCCAGCAGTTACTTTGAGTTAGCCAAAAACATTCAGTACTTC; CDR3: CASSYFELAKNIQYF
size: few; V: TRBV3-1; J: TRBJ2-2; D: -; DNA: TGTGCCAGCAGCCACCCCCTCCGGGACACCTACACCGGGGAGCTGTTTTTT; CDR3: CASSHPLRDTYTGELFF
size: few; V: TRBV12-3/TRBV12-4; J: TRBJ2-4; D: TRBD1; DNA: TGTGCCAGCACTGGACAGGGGCAGAACATTCAGTACTTC; CDR3: CASTGQGQNIQYF
size: -; V: TRBV13; J: TRBJ1-5; D: TRBD1; DNA: TGTGCCAGCAGCTTAGGTCGGGGACAGGGAGCGGGAAATTGGCCCCAGCATTTT; CDR3: CASSLGRGQGAGNWPQHF
size: -; V: TRBV20-1; J: TRBJ2-2; D: TRBD2; DNA: TGCAGTGCTAGCGACCCGGGACTAGCGGGAGTAACCGGGGAGCTGTTTTTT; CDR3: CSASDPGLAGVTGELFF
size: -; V: TRBV7-6; J: TRBJ1-1; D: TRBD1; DNA: TGTGCCAGCAGCTTAGGATCAGGGGGCTTGAACACTGAAGCTTTCTTT; CDR3: CASSLGSGGLNTEAFF
size: few; V: TRBV24-1; J: TRBJ2-1; D: -; DNA: TGTGCCACCAGTGGCGGGTTAGATGAGCAGTTCTTC; CDR3: CATSGGLDEQFF
size: few; V: TRBV3-1; J: TRBJ1-6; D: -; DNA: TGTGCCAGCAGCCAAGGAACAACGAGGTCACCCCTCCACTTT; CDR3: CASSQGTTRSPLHF
size: -; V: TRBV28; J: TRBJ2-1; D: -; DNA: TGTGCCAGCAGTAGGAGGTCGCCCTACAATGAGCAGTTCTTC; CDR3: CASSRRSPYNEQFF
size: -; V: TRBV20-1; J: TRBJ2-7; D: TRBD1; DNA: TGCAGTGCTAGAGAACCTTCGGGACAGACCTTC; CDR3: CSAREPSGQTF
size: many; V: TRBV27; J: TRBJ1-2; D: TRBD1; DNA: TGTGCCAGCAGTTCTCGGACAGGGGGCTATGGCTACACCTTC; CDR3: CASSSRTGGYGYTF
size: -; V: TRBV20-1; J: TRBJ1-4; D: -; DNA: TGCAGTGCTAGAGATCCCGGTTCCGATGAAGAACTGTTTTTT; CDR3: CSARDPGSDEELFF
size: many; V: TRBV28; J: TRBJ2-2; D: TRBD1; DNA: TGTGCCAGCAGTTTTGACAGGGGAGCCGCCGGGGAGCTGTTTTTT; CDR3: CASSFDRGAAGELFF
size: -; V: TRBV7-7; J: TRBJ1-5; D: -; DNA: TGTGCCAGCAGCTCCTCATGGGACGGACATAGCAATCAGCCCCAGCATTTT; CDR3: CASSSSWDGHSNQPQHF
size: few; V: TRBV24-1; J: TRBJ2-7; D: -; DNA: TGTGCCACCCGGGCCGGAACTCACAAAGAGCAGTACTTC; CDR3: CATRAGTHKEQYF
size: -; V: TRBV30; J: TRBJ2-3; D: -; DNA: TGTGCCTGGAGCCATTATTTGGCAGATACGCAGTATTTT; CDR3: CAWSHYLADTQYF
size: -; V: TRBV4-1; J: TRBJ1-4; D: -; DNA: TGCGCCAGCAGCCAAGATGGCCTTACAGGGGAAAAACTGTTTTTT; CDR3: CASSQDGLTGEKLFF